The T cell receptor (beta chain) described here comes from a study of blood T cell repertoires in COVID-19. Repertoires were generated with immunoSEQ multiplex PCR, while TCRdb's copy carries only in-frame clones and drops some. Among a few hundred thousand clones, around 86% were seen once, and the ten largest hold around 10%. This clone was found once. The CDR3 is 15 residues long. Germline values: CDR1 SGHKS, CDR2 YYEKEE (reference sequence). The ends were cut back, 3 bases at V and 0 bases at J, with 9 bases in the middle. The chain combines TRBV5-5 with TRBJ2-2; the D gene is possibly TRBD2 (6 bases). The clonotype originates from a middle-aged man who had recovered from COVID-19. Sequencing input: peripheral blood. CDR3 bases: TGTGCCAGCAGCTCTCTAGCGTCGAACACCGGGGAGCTGTTTTTT. This codes for CASSSLASNTGELFF.